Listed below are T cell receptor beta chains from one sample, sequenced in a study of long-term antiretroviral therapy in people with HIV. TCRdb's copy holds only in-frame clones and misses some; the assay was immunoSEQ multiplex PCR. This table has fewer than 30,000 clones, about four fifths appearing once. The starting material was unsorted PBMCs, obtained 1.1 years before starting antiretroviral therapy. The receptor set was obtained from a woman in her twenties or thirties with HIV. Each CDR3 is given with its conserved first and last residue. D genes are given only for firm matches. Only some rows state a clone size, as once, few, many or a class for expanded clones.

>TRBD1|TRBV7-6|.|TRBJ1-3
TGTGCCAGCAGCTTCTTCGACAGGGAGGGCGCCTCTGGAAACACCATATATTTT
CASSFFDREGASGNTIYF
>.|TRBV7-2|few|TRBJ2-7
TGTGCCAGCAGCCAAACCCGCTACGAGCAGTACTTC
CASSQTRYEQYF
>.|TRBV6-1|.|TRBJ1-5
TGTGCCAGCAGTTTGGGATTTTCTGGGAATCAGCCCCAGCATTTT
CASSLGFSGNQPQHF
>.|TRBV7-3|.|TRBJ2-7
TGTGCCAGCAGCCTCACATATGGCGGCGAGCAGTACTTC
CASSLTYGGEQYF
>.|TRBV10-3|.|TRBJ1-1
TGTGCCATCCAGACTGACACTGAAGCTTTCTTT
CAIQTDTEAFF
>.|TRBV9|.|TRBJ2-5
TGTGCCAGCAGACAAATCAGGGCCGGGCAAGAGACCCAGTACTTC
CASRQIRAGQETQYF
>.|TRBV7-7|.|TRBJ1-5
TGTGCCAGCAGTTCACCGGAGGGTGATCTACAGCCCCAGCATTTT
CASSSPEGDLQPQHF
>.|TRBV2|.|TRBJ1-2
TGTGCCAGCACCACAGGGTATGGGAACTATGGCTACACCTTC
CASTTGYGNYGYTF
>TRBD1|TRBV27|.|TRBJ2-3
TGTGCCAGCAGTAGGGACAGGGGGCCCGCAGATACGCAGTATTTT
CASSRDRGPADTQYF
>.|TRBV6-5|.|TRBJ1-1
TGTGCCAGCAGTTACTCAGCTACCACTGAAGCTTTCTTT
CASSYSATTEAFF
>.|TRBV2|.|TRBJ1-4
TGTGCCAGCAAAGGAGGCAGCACTGCAACTAATGAAAAACTGTTTTTT
CASKGGSTATNEKLFF
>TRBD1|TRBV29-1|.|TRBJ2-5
TGCAGCGTTGCAGGGGGCTATGAGACCCAGTACTTC
CSVAGGYETQYF
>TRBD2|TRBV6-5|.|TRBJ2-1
TGTGCCAGCAGTTACTTTAGCGGGGCGATATACAATGAGCAGTTCTTC
CASSYFSGAIYNEQFF
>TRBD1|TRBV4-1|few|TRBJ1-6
TGCGCCAGCAGCCAAGACGGGGACAGGGGAAATTCACCCCTCCACTTT
CASSQDGDRGNSPLHF
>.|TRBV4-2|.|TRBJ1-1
TGTGCCAGCAGCCAAGATCGGAACACTGAAGCTTTCTTT
CASSQDRNTEAFF
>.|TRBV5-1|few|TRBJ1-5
TGCGCCAGCAGCTTGTTCGCTGCGGATAGCAATCAGCCCCAGCATTTT
CASSLFAADSNQPQHF
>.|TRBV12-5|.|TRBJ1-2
TGTGCTAGTGGCCTTCAAGATGGCTACACCTTC
CASGLQDGYTF
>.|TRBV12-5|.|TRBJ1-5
TGTGCTAGTGGTTTGGTAAACCCCAGGGGCTTACGGTATAGCAATCAGCCCCAGCATTTT
CASGLVNPRGLRYSNQPQHF
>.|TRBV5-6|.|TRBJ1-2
TGTGCCAGCAGCTCAGACAATTTCTATGGCTACACCTTC
CASSSDNFYGYTF
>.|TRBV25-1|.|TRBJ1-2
TGTGCCAGCAGTGAGGAAGGTTGGTCGTTTGGCTACACCTTC
CASSEEGWSFGYTF
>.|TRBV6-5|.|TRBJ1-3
TGTGCCAGCAGCTCCCAAATAGCTGGAAACACCATATATTTT
CASSSQIAGNTIYF
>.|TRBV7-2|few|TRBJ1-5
TGTGCCAGCAGCGTCAGGGGAGGGAGCAATCAGCCCCAGCATTTT
CASSVRGGSNQPQHF
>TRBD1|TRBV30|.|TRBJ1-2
TGTGCCTGGAGGTCACAGGGGGACCCCTATGGCTACACCTTC
CAWRSQGDPYGYTF
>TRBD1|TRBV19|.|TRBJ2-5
TGTGCCAGTAGCCCACGACAGGGGTGGGTTGTGGAGACCCAGTACTTC
CASSPRQGWVVETQYF
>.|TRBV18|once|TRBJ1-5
TGTGCCAGCTCATTAGGCGCCGGGACTCCCCAGCATTTT
CASSLGAGTPQHF
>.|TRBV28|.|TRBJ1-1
TGTGCCAGCAGTTTCATAAGAAAAACTGAAGCTTTCTTT
CASSFIRKTEAFF
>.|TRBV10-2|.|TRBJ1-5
TGCGCCAGCAGTGCCACCCATAGCAATCAGCCCCAGCATTTT
CASSATHSNQPQHF
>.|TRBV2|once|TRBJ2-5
TGTGCCAGCGTCCGCCCGGGGGCGCGGGAGACCCAGTACTTC
CASVRPGARETQYF
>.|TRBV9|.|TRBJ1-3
TGTGCCAGCAGCGCCAACATGGTTACTGGAAACACCATATATTTT
CASSANMVTGNTIYF
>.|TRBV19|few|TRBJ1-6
TGTGCCAGTAGTATCCTACCGCAGGGCTATGATAATTCACCCCTCCACTTT
CASSILPQGYDNSPLHF
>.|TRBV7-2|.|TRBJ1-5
TGTGCCAGCAGCTTAGAAGGCCCCCCTGGGCTTAAGCGAAGTCAGCCCCAGCATTTT
CASSLEGPPGLKRSQPQHF
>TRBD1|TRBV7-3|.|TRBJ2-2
TGTGCCAGCAGCTTAGACAGGGGGGTGAACACCGGGGAGCTGTTTTTT
CASSLDRGVNTGELFF
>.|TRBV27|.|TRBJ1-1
TGTGCCAGCAGTTTATTATCGGGGGCGGGGAACACTGAAGCTTTCTTT
CASSLLSGAGNTEAFF
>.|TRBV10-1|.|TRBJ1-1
TGCGCCAGCCACACAACACTTCCGGGGGCTGAAGCTTTCTTT
CASHTTLPGAEAFF
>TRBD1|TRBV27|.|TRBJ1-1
TGTGCCAGCAGTTCCCCCGGGACAGGGAACACTGAAGCTTTCTTT
CASSSPGTGNTEAFF
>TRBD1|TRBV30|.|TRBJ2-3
TGTGCCTGGAGTCAGGGGACAGGCCTATCGGATACGCAGTATTTT
CAWSQGTGLSDTQYF
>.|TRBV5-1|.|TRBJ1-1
TGCGCCAGCAGCTTGGTGCCCACAGGCACTGAAGCTTTCTTT
CASSLVPTGTEAFF
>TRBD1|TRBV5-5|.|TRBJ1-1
TGTGCCAGCAATAACAGGGGGTTGAACACTGAAGCTTTCTTT
CASNNRGLNTEAFF
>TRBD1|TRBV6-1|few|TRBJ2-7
TGTGCCAGCAGTGGACGGACAGGGTCGACCGAGCAGTACTTC
CASSGRTGSTEQYF
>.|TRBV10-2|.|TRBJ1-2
TGCGCCAGCAGAAGTTCAGGGCAGGGAGTCGTTGGCTACACCTTC
CASRSSGQGVVGYTF
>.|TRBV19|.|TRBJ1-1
TGTGCCAGTAGTATATGGGGAAAGGGGGGGAACACTGAAGCTTTCTTT
CASSIWGKGGNTEAFF
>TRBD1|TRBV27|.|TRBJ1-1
TGTGCCAGCAGATGGGACAGCGATCGGGGTACTGAAGCTTTCTTT
CASRWDSDRGTEAFF
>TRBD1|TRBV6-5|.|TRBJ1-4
TGTGCCAGCAGTCCGGGACAGGGTTATGAAAAACTGTTTTTT
CASSPGQGYEKLFF
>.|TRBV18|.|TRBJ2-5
TGTGCCAGCTCGCCCATGCCAAATAGGGGGAGTCAAGAGACCCAGTACTTC
CASSPMPNRGSQETQYF
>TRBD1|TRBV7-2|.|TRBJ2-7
TGTGCCAGCAGCACCCAAACAGGGGGCCCCTACGAGCAGTACTTC
CASSTQTGGPYEQYF
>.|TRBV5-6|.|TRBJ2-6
TGTGCCAGCAGCTTGGGGGGCGGTGGGGCCAACGTCCTGACTTTC
CASSLGGGGANVLTF
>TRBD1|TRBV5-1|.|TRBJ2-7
TGCGCCAGCAGCTTACGAGGGACAGGAGGGGACGAGCAGTACTTC
CASSLRGTGGDEQYF
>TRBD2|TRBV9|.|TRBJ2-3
TGTGCCAGCAGCTTAGGACTAGCGGGGGGCAGGGCAGATACGCAGTATTTT
CASSLGLAGGRADTQYF
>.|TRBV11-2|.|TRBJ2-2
TGTGCCAGCAGACCCGACGGTTGGCTCGGCGGGGAGCTGTTTTTT
CASRPDGWLGGELFF
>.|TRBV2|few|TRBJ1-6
TGTGCCAGCAGTGAGGAGACCAATTCACCCCTCCACTTT
CASSEETNSPLHF
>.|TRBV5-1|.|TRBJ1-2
TGCGCCAGCAGCTGGGAGTTCGGGGATACAGGTGGCTACACCTTC
CASSWEFGDTGGYTF
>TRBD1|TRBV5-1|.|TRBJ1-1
TGCGCCAGCAGCCCAGGGGGTTCGGGCAACACTGAAGCTTTCTTT
CASSPGGSGNTEAFF
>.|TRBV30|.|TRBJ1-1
TGTGCCTGGAGCCTTGACAGGTTGAACACTGAAGCTTTCTTT
CAWSLDRLNTEAFF
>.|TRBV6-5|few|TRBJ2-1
TGTGCCAGCAGCCCTACACCGAGCTCCTACAATGAGCAGTTCTTC
CASSPTPSSYNEQFF